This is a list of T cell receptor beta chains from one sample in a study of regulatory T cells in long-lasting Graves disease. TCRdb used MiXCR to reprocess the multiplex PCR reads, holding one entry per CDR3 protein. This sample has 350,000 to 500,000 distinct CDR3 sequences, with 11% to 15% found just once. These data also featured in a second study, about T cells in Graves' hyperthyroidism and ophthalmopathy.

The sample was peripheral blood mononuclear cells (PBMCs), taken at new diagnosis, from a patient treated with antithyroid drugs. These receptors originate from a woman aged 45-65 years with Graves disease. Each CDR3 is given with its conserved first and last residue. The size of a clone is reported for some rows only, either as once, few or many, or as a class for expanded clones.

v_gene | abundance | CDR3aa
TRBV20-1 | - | CSARRTSDLYEQYF
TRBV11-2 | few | CASSFGTSGTQYF
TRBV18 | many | CASSPTGARTDTQYF
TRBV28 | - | CASKVPHRYQETQYF
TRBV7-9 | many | CASSSAGTGHEKLFF
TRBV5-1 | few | CASSAGTGESEQYF
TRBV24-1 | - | CATSDLRASGSYNEQFF
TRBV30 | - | CAWSTEVDSWNTEAFF
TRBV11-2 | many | CASSSPSGSTDTQYF
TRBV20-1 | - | CSARLSGYTF
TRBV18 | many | CASSARTTANQPQHF
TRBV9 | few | CASSGHSQGAGPNTEAFF
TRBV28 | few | CAVRTGSGANVLTF
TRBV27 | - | CANSLTGIRGQPQHF
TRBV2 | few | CASSAGPSSYEQYF
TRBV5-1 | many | CASSPGTGVNEQFF
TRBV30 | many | CACRSYGYTF
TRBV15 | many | CATSRGGTSEYEQYF
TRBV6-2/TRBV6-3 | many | CASSLPGQGADTQYF
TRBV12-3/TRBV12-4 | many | CASSFLSGQYNEQFF
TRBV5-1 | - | CASSLQGGGNTEAFF
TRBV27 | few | CASSSSAGQGAAGELFF
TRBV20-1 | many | CSAYRDSGTDTQYF
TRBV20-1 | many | CSAEILAGGLDEQFF
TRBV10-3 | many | CAISGSGDTDTQYF
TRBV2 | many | CASRSLRGRHYGYTF
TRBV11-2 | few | CASSLPRDRGITGELFF
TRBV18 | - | CASSPDRRGLNTEAFF
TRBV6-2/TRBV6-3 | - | CASSGTGVPYEQYF
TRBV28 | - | CASSFRKGAPYNEQFF
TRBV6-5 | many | CASSWGQGTQETQYF
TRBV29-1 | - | CSVEPGLAGGYNEQFF
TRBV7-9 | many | CASSSGLRAGELFF
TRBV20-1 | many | CSAGDRGGTDTQYF
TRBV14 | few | CASSQGTSGIQETQYF
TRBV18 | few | CASSPGRGRFNEQFF
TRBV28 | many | CASRPQGLLQETQYF
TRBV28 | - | CASNKNEKLFF
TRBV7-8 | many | CASSPGTLQQETQYF
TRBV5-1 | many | CASSQGGGATEAFF